A single sample gave rise to the 16 T cell receptor beta chains below, sequenced in a study of neoadjuvant anti-PD-1 for oral cavity cancer. Only in-frame clones appear in the TCRdb table, and some are missing; sequencing was by immunoSEQ multiplex PCR. The data hold approximately 7,000 clones, with around 72% observed a single time. Sequencing used PBMCs, obtained before nivolumab (anti-PD-1) treatment. The receptors shown here come from a person aged 40-85 years with oral cavity squamous cell carcinoma.

The chain has TRBV7-2 and TRBJ1-5, with D possibly being TRBD1 (5 bases). The germline V and J ends were trimmed by 5 bases and 6 bases, with 23 bases remaining between them. Germline V CDR1 and CDR2: SGHTA, FQGNSA. The CDR3 is made up of 17 amino acids. The CDR3 loop reads CASSPNRDLGRTQPQHF. CDR3 nucleotide sequence: TGTGCCAGCAGCCCCAACCGTGATTTGGGACGGACTCAGCCCCAGCATTTT.

In this sample, this clone turned up once. The chain has TRBV10-3 and TRBJ2-3; D may be TRBD1 or TRBD2 (5 bases each). Germline values: CDR1 ENHRY, CDR2 SYGVKD. Trimming took off 2 bases at V and 3 bases at J, with 12 bases between the two ends. The CDR3 runs 15 residues. For the CDR3, the DNA is TGTGCCATCAGTGAGCCTCGGGACGGGACAGATACGCAGTATTTT. This sequence encodes CAISEPRDGTDTQYF.

This chain connects TRBV5-4 to TRBJ2-7; D unclear. Per germline, CDR1 SGHNT and CDR2 YYREEE (reference sequence). V was shortened by 0 bases and J by 4 bases, with 2 bases between the two germline ends. CDR3 length: 11 residues. CDR3 DNA: TGTGCCAGCAGCTTGGGTTACGAGCAGTACTTC. The encoded protein is CASSLGYEQYF.

There are a few counts of this clone. The gene calls are TRBV7-9 and TRBJ1-6, with D possibly TRBD1 on 5 matching bases. Germline CDR1 is SEHNR and CDR2 is FQNEAQ (reference sequence). The CDR3 extends over 16 amino acids. V lost 3 bases to trimming and J lost 7 bases, with 16 bases between them. The CDR3 sequence: CASSFISGTANSPLHF. CDR3 bases: TGTGCCAGCAGCTTTATATCCGGGACGGCCAATTCACCCCTCCACTTT.

The chain joins TRBV6-5 to TRBJ2-1, with TRBD1 as a possible D gene (6 bases). Germline CDR1 and CDR2: MNHEY and SVGAGI. This CDR3 is 15 amino acids long. The ends were cut back, 6 bases at V and 4 bases at J, with 16 bases in the middle. CDR3 loop: CASRLTGQGYNEQFF. CDR3 DNA sequence: TGTGCCAGCAGACTTACAGGGCAAGGATACAATGAGCAGTTCTTC.

The rearrangement links TRBV14 to TRBJ1-2, with D unresolved. Trimming pared 0 bases from V and 5 bases from J, leaving 16 bases between. Germline CDR1 is SGHDN and CDR2 is FVKESK. There are 16 residues in the CDR3. Here the CDR3 DNA reads TGTGCCAGCAGCCAAGAAGACACTGGTTATTATTATGGCTACACCTTC. It encodes CASSQEDTGYYYGYTF.

This clone was observed a single time. The chain uses TRBV7-2 and TRBJ2-2; weak D call: TRBD1 (5 bases). Trimming left V 3 bases short and J 3 bases short, with 8 bases between. Germline CDR1 and CDR2: SGHTA and FQGNSA. This CDR3 comprises 14 residues. CDR3 nucleotide sequence: TGTGCCAGCAGCTTTGGACAACACACCGGGGAGCTGTTTTTT. This gives the protein CASSFGQHTGELFF.

The chain links TRBV28 to TRBJ1-2; D ambiguous. The CDR3 runs to 13 residues. Germline assignment: CDR1 MDHEN and CDR2 SYDVKM. The V end lost 5 bases, the J end lost 1 base, and 8 bases lay between the germline ends. CDR3 DNA: TGTGCCAGCAGTCAACAGCTTAACTATGGCTACACCTTC. Protein sequence: CASSQQLNYGYTF.

The chain links TRBV4-3 to TRBJ1-1; perhaps TRBD1 as D (6 bases). Trimming cost V 0 bases and J 6 bases, with 17 bases left between them. The CDR3 totals 16 residues. From germline, CDR1 is LGHNA and CDR2 YSLEER. The CDR3 region is CASSQDERGGSAEAFF. The DNA for the CDR3 is TGCGCCAGCAGCCAAGATGAGAGGGGGGGGTCAGCTGAAGCTTTCTTT.

The chain joins TRBV28 to TRBJ1-1, with 9 nucleotides matching TRBD1. CDR1 and CDR2 (germline): MDHEN, SYDVKM. Trimming at V came to 2 bases and at J to 5 bases, leaving 3 bases not matched to a gene. The CDR3 is made up of 14 amino acids. CDR3 loop: CASSLGGQGTEAFF. The CDR3 nucleotides read TGTGCCAGCAGTTTAGGTGGACAGGGGACTGAAGCTTTCTTT.

This sequence joins TRBV9 and TRBJ1-2; 7 bases agree with TRBD1. The germline V gene encodes CDR1 SGDLS and CDR2 YYNGEE. The CDR3 loop spans 15 amino acids. Germline trimming cut 4 bases from V and 2 bases from J; bases unmatched to any gene: 8. The CDR3 here is CASSPRGGANYGYTF. In DNA form, the CDR3 reads TGTGCCAGCAGCCCCAGGGGGGGGGCCAACTATGGCTACACCTTC.

J is TRBJ1-5 and V is TRBV19; D uncertain. The CDR3 is made up of 14 amino acids. Germline V lookup: CDR1 LNHDA, CDR2 SQIVND (reference sequence). The V and J ends lost 5 bases and 1 base respectively, with 9 bases between them. The CDR3, as DNA: TGTGCCAGTAGTCACTCTCAAAGCAATCAGCCCCAGCATTTT. This encodes CASSHSQSNQPQHF. The whole variable domain, filled in from reference TRBV19 and TRBJ1-5, reads DGGITQSPKYLFRKEGQNVTLSCEQNLNHDAMYWYRQDPGQGLRLIYYSQIVNDFQKGDIAEGYSVSREKKESFPLTVTSAQKNPTAFYLCASSHSQSNQPQHFGDGTRLSIL.

The chain joins TRBV14 to TRBJ2-2, with 7 bases matching TRBD1. The CDR3 has 16 residues. Losses at the gene ends were 3 bases for V and 2 bases for J; bases not matched to a gene: 6. Germline V gene lookup returns CDR1 SGHDN and CDR2 FVKESK. CDR3 protein: CASSQTGTANTGELFF. The CDR3 DNA reads as TGTGCCAGCAGCCAGACCGGGACAGCAAACACCGGGGAGCTGTTTTTT.

V is TRBV5-8 and J is TRBJ1-1, with D unclear. V dropped 1 base and J dropped 4 bases, with 17 bases sitting between them. Germline V gene sequence: CDR1 SGHTS, CDR2 YDEGEE. This CDR3 contains 16 residues. CDR3 protein: CASSLYGGAGSTEAFF. The DNA of the CDR3 is TGTGCCAGCAGCTTGTATGGAGGAGCGGGCAGCACTGAAGCTTTCTTT.

The chain carries TRBV19 and TRBJ2-5; D is possibly TRBD1 (6 bases). Germline V lookup: CDR1 LNHDA, CDR2 SQIVND (reference sequence). V was clipped by 5 bases and J by 5 bases, with 18 bases between them. This CDR3 spans 15 amino acids. The CDR3 here is CASSALRGKRETQYF. The DNA for the CDR3 is TGTGCCAGTAGTGCCCTCAGGGGTAAGAGGGAGACCCAGTACTTC.

V gene TRBV4-1 combines with J gene TRBJ2-7; D assignment may be TRBD1 or TRBD2 (5 bases each). Germline V gene data show CDR1 as MGHRA and CDR2 as YSYEKL. This CDR3 region has 17 residues. The ends were cut back, 3 bases at V and 4 bases at J, with 22 bases in the middle. In DNA, the CDR3 is TGCGCCAGCAGCCAGGATACCGGGGCAAAGTCCAATTACGAGCAGTACTTC. Translating gives CASSQDTGAKSNYEQYF.